The 26 T cell receptor beta chains presented below share a single source sample, sequenced in a study of blood T cell repertoires in COVID-19. Generated by immunoSEQ multiplex PCR, the TCRdb table keeps only in-frame clones and is missing some. The table records about 310,000 clones, over 75% of them present only once. The source material was PBMCs or T cells enriched from blood (not recorded which). The receptors here all came from a woman in her thirties or forties who had recovered from COVID-19.

The rearrangement joins TRBV30 to TRBJ2-5; TRBD2 matches 10 bases. The germline V gene has CDR1 GTSNPN and CDR2 SVGIG (reference sequence). CDR3 length equals 15 residues. The ends lost 2 bases at V and 5 bases at J; junction bases unmatched: 8. As DNA, the CDR3 is TGTGCCTGGAGTCCCCCCCTAGCGGGAGTGGAGACCCAGTACTTC. Protein: CAWSPPLAGVETQYF.

The J gene is TRBJ2-1, the V gene TRBV11-2, with 8 bases that match TRBD2. J lost 4 bases, V lost 1 base, and 6 bases had no gene match. The V gene's germline CDR1 is SGHAT and CDR2 FQNNGV. The CDR3 spans 16 residues. Written as DNA, the CDR3 is TGTGCCAGCAGCTTAGGCGGGGGGCTGGAATACAATGAGCAGTTCTTC. Residues: CASSLGGGLEYNEQFF.

The chain has TRBV7-2 and TRBJ1-3, with no clear D. The germline V gene encodes CDR1 SGHTA and CDR2 FQGNSA. This CDR3 region has 15 residues. V was shortened by 2 bases and J by 0 bases, with 8 bases between the two germline ends. The CDR3 region has the DNA TGTGCCAGCAGCTTAACATCCGACTCTGGAAACACCATATATTTT. Its protein is CASSLTSDSGNTIYF.

The chain has TRBV5-1 and TRBJ2-7, with 9 bases identical to TRBD1. CDR1 SGHRS and CDR2 YFSETQ come from the germline V gene. After removal of 4 bases from V and 3 bases from J, the junction contained 14 bases not matched to a gene. The CDR3 contains 17 residues. CDR3: CASSLLPGTGLVYEQYF. CDR3 coding DNA: TGCGCCAGCAGCCTTCTCCCCGGGACAGGGTTGGTCTACGAGCAGTACTTC. The variable domain in full, with the rest retrieved from reference TRBV5-1 and TRBJ2-7, is KAGVTQTPRYLIKTRGQQVTLSCSPISGHRSVSWYQQTPGQGLQFLFEYFSETQRNKGNFPGRFSGRQFSNSRSEMNVSTLELGDSALYLCASSLLPGTGLVYEQYFGPGTRLTVT.

V gene TRBV30 combines with J gene TRBJ2-5; TRBD1 might be the D (5 bases). CDR1 is GTSNPN, CDR2 SVGIG, per germline (reference sequence). The CDR3 runs 13 residues. V lost 0 bases, J lost 3 bases, and 8 bases lay in between. As DNA, the CDR3 is TGTGCCTGGAGTGTAGACAGAGAAGAGACCCAGTACTTC. It encodes CAWSVDREETQYF.

The gene calls are TRBV4-2 and TRBJ2-1, with TRBD2 as a possible D gene (6 bases). V lost 4 bases, J lost 4 bases, and 11 bases lay in between. The V gene's germline CDR1 is LGHNA and CDR2 YNFKEQ. The CDR3 consists of 14 residues. The DNA for the CDR3 is TGTGCCAGCAGCCCTAGCGCGTTATACAATGAGCAGTTCTTC. This sequence encodes CASSPSALYNEQFF.

The chain links TRBV2 to TRBJ2-3, with 10 positions matching TRBD2. The CDR3 consists of 16 residues. Unmatched junction bases numbered 3, after V lost 2 bases and J lost 1 base. Per germline, CDR1 SNHLY and CDR2 FYNNEI. The CDR3 protein is CASSELAGVGTDTQYF. The CDR3 region has the DNA TGTGCCAGCAGTGAACTAGCGGGAGTGGGCACAGATACGCAGTATTTT.

This clone came up once. The chain recombines TRBV2 with TRBJ1-4; the match to TRBD1 covers 10 bases. The germline CDR1 and CDR2 sequences are SNHLY and FYNNEI. The V segment lost 7 bases and the J segment 11 bases; nucleotides outside the gene matches: 7. This CDR3 has 13 amino acids. CDR3 residues: CASTWDRGGKLFF. As DNA, the CDR3 is TGTGCCAGCACCTGGGACAGGGGCGGGAAACTGTTTTTT.

The chain combines TRBV5-1 with TRBJ2-5; 10 nucleotides agree with TRBD2. Germline CDR1 SGHRS, CDR2 YFSETQ. Trimming cost V 4 bases and J 0 bases; bases outside gene matches: 6. This CDR3 comprises 16 residues. The CDR3 loop reads CASSLKLAGNQETQYF. CDR3 nucleotide sequence: TGCGCCAGCAGCCTTAAACTAGCGGGGAACCAAGAGACCCAGTACTTC.

The chain employs TRBV12-3 or TRBV12-4 and TRBJ1-2, with 9 bases that match TRBD1. CDR3 size: 13 residues. V shed 5 bases, J shed 5 bases, and the junction held 3 bases outside the gene matches. Here the CDR3 reads CASSQQGAYGYTF. The CDR3 DNA reads as TGTGCCAGCAGTCAACAGGGGGCTTATGGCTACACCTTC.

The chain is built from TRBV5-4 and TRBJ1-1; 7 bases are shared with TRBD1. V was clipped by 0 bases and J by 11 bases; unmatched bases: 10. The CDR3 runs to 14 residues. Germline values: CDR1 SGHNT, CDR2 YYREEE (reference sequence). CDR3 amino acids: CASSLEVGGHEAFF. For the CDR3, the DNA is TGTGCCAGCAGCTTGGAAGTAGGGGGCCACGAGGCTTTCTTT. The entire variable domain, with the rest obtained from reference TRBV5-4 and TRBJ1-1, is as follows: ETGVTQSPTHLIKTRGQQVTLRCSSQSGHNTVSWYQQALGQGPQFIFQYYREEENGRGNFPPRFSGLQFPNYSSELNVNALELDDSALYLCASSLEVGGHEAFFGQGTRLTVV.

This clone occurred many times. The chain employs TRBV7-2 and TRBJ1-2; TRBD1 aligns across 10 bases. Unmatched junction bases numbered 10, after V lost 5 bases and J lost 4 bases. CDR3 length: 16 residues. Germline V gives CDR1 SGHTA, CDR2 FQGNSA. The CDR3, as DNA: TGTGCCAGCAGCCACCGTGGGACAGGGGATCTCTATGGCTACACCTTC. Translating gives CASSHRGTGDLYGYTF. Full variable domain (remainder filled in from reference TRBV7-2 and TRBJ1-2): GAGVSQSPSNKVTEKGKDVELRCDPISGHTALYWYRQSLGQGLEFLIYFQGNSAPDKSGLPSDRFSAERTGGSVSTLTIQRTQQEDSAVYLCASSHRGTGDLYGYTFGSGTRLTVV.

This clone is a singleton in its sample. V and J are TRBV27 and TRBJ2-3; 7 bases match TRBD1. Germline V CDR1 and CDR2: MNHEY, SMNVEV (reference sequence). V shed 5 bases and J 2 bases; nucleotides not matched to a gene: 10. There are 16 residues in the CDR3. The CDR3, as DNA: TGTGCCAGCAGTCCATACAGGGGCCGCGTCACAGATACGCAGTATTTT. Translated, it gives CASSPYRGRVTDTQYF.

V usage is TRBV4-2 and J usage is TRBJ2-7, with 10 bases matching TRBD2. The junction had 7 bases not matched to a gene; V was cut back by 1 base and J by 7 bases. CDR3 length: 15 amino acids. CDR1 and CDR2 from the germline V gene are LGHNA and YNFKEQ. CDR3 sequence reads: CASSQAPSGRGEQYF. The CDR3 DNA reads as TGTGCCAGCAGCCAAGCCCCTAGCGGGAGAGGGGAGCAGTACTTC.

This clone has only one observation. Written as DNA, the CDR3 is TGTGCCAGCACCCCCACAGGGGGAAGGGGGACTGAAGCTTTCTTT. This gives the protein CASTPTGGRGTEAFF. This chain joins TRBV27 and TRBJ1-1; 8 bases fit TRBD1. After removal of 7 bases from V and 5 bases from J, the junction contained 12 bases not matched to a gene. The germline V gene has CDR1 MNHEY and CDR2 SMNVEV (reference sequence). This CDR3 is built from 15 residues.

CDR3 nucleotide sequence: TGTGCCGCTGCCTCACTAGTTCCTGGGAGCGAGCAGTACTTC. This codes for CAAASLVPGSEQYF. V usage is TRBV10-3 and J usage is TRBJ2-7, with a possible D match to TRBD2 (5 bases). CDR3 length: 14 amino acids. V was clipped by 11 bases and J by 6 bases, with 23 bases between them. Germline loops: CDR1 ENHRY, CDR2 SYGVKD.

The chain carries TRBV7-3 and TRBJ2-2, with a tentative D call TRBD2 (6 bases). CDR3 length: 14 residues. The germline V and J ends were trimmed by 3 bases and 6 bases, with 11 bases remaining between them. The germline V gene encodes CDR1 SGHTA and CDR2 FQGTGA. The CDR3 spells CASSLGRESGELFF. CDR3 nucleotides: TGTGCCAGCAGCTTGGGTCGGGAGTCCGGGGAGCTGTTTTTT.

Notes on this clone: One junction end disagrees with the germline gene, perhaps due to a read error. This chain joins TRBV7-7 and TRBJ1-3, with 9 bases matching TRBD1. The CDR3 length is 16 residues. The germline V gene encodes CDR1 SSHAT and CDR2 FNYEAQ (reference sequence). CDR3 amino acids: CASSSGGQGSGNTIYF. The CDR3 bases are TGTGCTAGCAGCTCAGGGGGACAGGGCTCTGGAAACACCATATATTTT.

V is TRBV29-1 and J is TRBJ1-1, with 8 bases matching TRBD1. The CDR3 is 12 amino acids. The trim removed 8 bases at V and 4 bases at J, leaving 6 bases unmatched. Germline V gene lookup returns CDR1 SQVTM and CDR2 ANQGSEA. The CDR3 sequence: CSLRTGPTEAFF. The CDR3 DNA sequence: TGCAGCTTGAGGACAGGGCCCACTGAAGCTTTCTTT.

Turning to this clone: Mismatch with germline at one junction end may stem from a read error. The chain employs TRBV7-7 and TRBJ2-5; the D is unclear. The germline V gene encodes CDR1 SSHAT and CDR2 FNYEAQ (reference sequence). This CDR3 is built from 12 residues. The CDR3, as DNA: TGTGCTAGCAGCCCTACCAAGGAGACCCAGTACTTC. As protein: CASSPTKETQYF.

The chain recombines TRBV9 with TRBJ2-1; tentative D call: TRBD1 (6 bases). Trimming pared 1 base from V and 5 bases from J, leaving 10 bases between. This CDR3 comprises 14 residues. The germline gives CDR1 SGDLS, CDR2 YYNGEE. CDR3 DNA sequence: TGTGCCAGCAGCGTAATGGACAGCAACAATGAGCAGTTCTTC. This gives the protein CASSVMDSNNEQFF.

V gene TRBV5-6 combines with J gene TRBJ2-5; TRBD1 agrees at 7 bases. This CDR3 is 14 amino acids long. V dropped 4 bases and J dropped 2; count of bases not matched to a gene: 5. The germline CDR1 and CDR2 sequences are SGHDT and YYEEEE. The CDR3 protein is CASSSKTGQETQYF. The CDR3 DNA sequence: TGTGCCAGCAGCAGTAAGACAGGGCAAGAGACCCAGTACTTC.

The chain combines TRBV9 with TRBJ2-7; 10 bases are a match to TRBD2. CDR3 size: 14 residues. V was pared by 2 bases and J by 5 bases, with 4 bases of the junction left unmatched. Germline V gene lookup returns CDR1 SGDLS and CDR2 YYNGEE. Written as DNA, the CDR3 is TGTGCCAGCAGCGTCGGGACTAGCGACGACGAGCAGTACTTC. Translation: CASSVGTSDDEQYF. Drawing the rest from reference TRBV9 and TRBJ2-7, the complete variable domain is DSGVTQTPKHLITATGQRVTLRCSPRSGDLSVYWYQQSLDQGLQFLIQYYNGEERAKGNILERFSAQQFPDLHSELNLSSLELGDSALYFCASSVGTSDDEQYFGPGTRLTVT.

The rearrangement joins TRBV29-1 to TRBJ1-1; D uncertain. Looked up from germline, CDR1 is SQVTM and CDR2 is ANQGSEA. The germline V and J ends were trimmed by 4 bases and 3 bases, with 6 bases remaining between them. CDR3 length: 11 residues. This CDR3 reads CSVAFDTEAFF. For the CDR3, the DNA is TGCAGCGTTGCTTTTGACACTGAAGCTTTCTTT.

V usage is TRBV7-3 and J usage is TRBJ1-2, with 7 bases matching TRBD1. This CDR3 contains 15 residues. Germline-derived CDR1 and CDR2 are SGHTA and FQGTGA. V lost 5 bases, J lost 4 bases, and 10 bases stayed unmatched. CDR3 sequence: CASSPSSGGSYGYTF. CDR3 bases: TGTGCCAGCAGCCCCTCCTCAGGGGGTAGCTATGGCTACACCTTC.

The gene calls are TRBV28 and TRBJ1-5, with 9 bases lining up with TRBD1. CDR1 is MDHEN, CDR2 SYDVKM, per germline. The CDR3 extends over 15 amino acids. V trimming: 5 bases; J trimming: 3 bases; junction bases outside the gene matches: 5. CDR3 nucleotide sequence: TGTGCCAGCAGTGACAGGGGGGTACTCAATCAGCCCCAGCATTTT. Translation: CASSDRGVLNQPQHF.